This T cell receptor (beta chain) was recovered during a study of cytomegalovirus exposure and HLA in healthy donors. Study-level findings and limits: For TCR beta chains, V- and J-gene trimming was later linked to a missense DCLRE1C variant. In vitro confirmation showed three CMV-associated chains to be CMV antigen specific. Previous analysis showed most TCR beta V segments were productive about 90% or about 30% of the time.

Vbeta (60) and Jbeta (13) primers were used in the PCR. Only in-frame clones appear in the TCRdb table, and some are missing; sequencing was by immunoSEQ multiplex PCR. The sample has about 160,000 clones, roughly 82% seen once; the top ten hold approximately 1.4%. This clone has just one count. The target antigen is unknown. The sequenced material came from PBMCs. This TCR came from a girl aged 10-17 years in good health and CMV-seropositive.

CDR3 DNA: TGTGCCAGCAGCTTTTATGATGAAAAACTGTTTTTT. Protein sequence: CASSFYDEKLFF. V and J are TRBV7-2 and TRBJ1-4, with unresolved D. The V gene's germline CDR1 is SGHTA and CDR2 FQGNSA. Trimming took 3 bases from V and 6 from J, leaving 5 bases between them. This CDR3 spans 12 amino acids.